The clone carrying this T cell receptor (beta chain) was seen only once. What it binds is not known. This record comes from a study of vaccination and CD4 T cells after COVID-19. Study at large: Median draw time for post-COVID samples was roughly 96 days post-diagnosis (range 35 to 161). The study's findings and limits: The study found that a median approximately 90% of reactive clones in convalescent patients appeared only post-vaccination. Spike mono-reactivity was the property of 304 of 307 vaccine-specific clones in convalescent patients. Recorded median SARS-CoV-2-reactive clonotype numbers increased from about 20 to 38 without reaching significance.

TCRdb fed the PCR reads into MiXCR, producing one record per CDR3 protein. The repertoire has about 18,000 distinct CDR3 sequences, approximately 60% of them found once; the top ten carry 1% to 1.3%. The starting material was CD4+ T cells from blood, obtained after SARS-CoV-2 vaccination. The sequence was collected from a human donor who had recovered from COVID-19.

In DNA, the CDR3 is TGTGCCAGCAGCTTGGCGACTAGCGGGATTCTCTACAATGAGCAGTTCTTC. Translation gives CASSLATSGILYNEQFF. The chain carries TRBV5-4 and TRBJ2-1; 11 bases fit TRBD2. J gave up 3 bases and V 0 bases, and 5 bases lay outside the gene matches. The germline V gene has CDR1 SGHNT and CDR2 YYREEE (reference sequence). The CDR3 is 17 residues long. The variable domain in full, with the rest retrieved from reference TRBV5-4 and TRBJ2-1, is ETGVTQSPTHLIKTRGQQVTLRCSSQSGHNTVSWYQQALGQGPQFIFQYYREEENGRGNFPPRFSGLQFPNYSSELNVNALELDDSALYLCASSLATSGILYNEQFFGPGTRLTVL.